Listed below are T cell receptor beta chains from one sample, sequenced in a study of tumor-infiltrating lymphocytes in primary liver carcinoma. TCRdb redid the calling of the multiplex PCR reads with MiXCR, one entry per CDR3 protein. Here the sample spans 20,000 or so distinct CDR3 sequences, approximately 80% being singletons. Sequencing was performed on liver tumor tissue from sampling region 2. The receptor source for this set is a woman aged 30 to 39 with primary liver carcinoma and hepatitis B virus infection. Each CDR3 is given with its conserved first and last residue. A D gene is named only where the DNA matches it firmly. A clone size is listed for some rows: how often the clone was seen (once, few, many), or a class if it is expanded.

cdr3_nt | cdr3_aa | j_call | d_call | v_call | clone_size
TGTGCCAGCAGTCCTCCCTCTTCGGTTTTAGTGGGAGGCAGCCCCAATGGGCAGTTCTTC | CASSPPSSVLVGGSPNGQFF | TRBJ2-1 | NA | TRBV28 | NA
TGCGCCAGCCATCTGACAGGTGTCGAGCAGTTCTTC | CASHLTGVEQFF | TRBJ2-1 | NA | TRBV11-3 | NA
TGTGCCAGCAGTTTATGGGCGGGAGGCAAAAGCATTCAGTGGTTC | CASSLWAGGKSIQWF | TRBJ2-4 | TRBD2 | TRBV28 | NA
TGCGCCAGCAGCCAAGGTGCAGGGACATCTATACTCACAGATATGCAGTATTTT | CASSQGAGTSILTDMQYF | TRBJ2-3 | NA | TRBV4-3 | NA
TGTGCCAGCAGATGGTTAGGGATCACCGGGGAGCTGTTTTTT | CASRWLGITGELFF | TRBJ2-2 | NA | TRBV5-5 | NA
TGTGCCTGCAGCTCGGGTCGCGGTCGTACTGTGAGCTCCTACGAGCAGTATTTC | CACSSGRGRTVSSYEQYF | TRBJ2-7 | NA | TRBV7-8 | NA
TGTGCCGGCAGCCTGTCCGGGACTAGTGGACTTAAGCAGTTCTTT | CAGSLSGTSGLKQFF | TRBJ2-1 | TRBD2 | TRBV12-3/TRBV12-4 | NA
TGTGCCAACGGTACCGACAGGGGGCTGGCCCAGTACTTC | CANGTDRGLAQYF | TRBJ2-5 | TRBD1 | TRBV6-5 | few
TGTACCAGCAGCTTATTTCGGGCCGGCACTGAAGCTTTCTTT | CTSSLFRAGTEAFF | TRBJ1-1 | NA | TRBV11-2 | NA
TGTGCCAGCAGTTTAGGGCAGGGGTTTGGGCAGTCCTTC | CASSLGQGFGQSF | TRBJ2-1 | NA | TRBV11-2 | NA
TGCGCCAGAAGTTTATTACAGGGGAACACTGAAGCTTTCTTT | CARSLLQGNTEAFF | TRBJ1-1 | NA | TRBV28 | NA
TGTGCCTTCAGCTTCGGACAGGGCACTGAAGCTTTCTTT | CAFSFGQGTEAFF | TRBJ1-1 | TRBD1 | TRBV7-9 | NA
TGTGCCAGCAGCTGGGGCGCGAGATACTCAACCTACAATGAGCAGTTCTTC | CASSWGARYSTYNEQFF | TRBJ2-1 | NA | TRBV5-1 | NA
TGTGCCAGCAGCTTAAGGTTGATTAATGAGCAGTTCTTC | CASSLRLINEQFF | TRBJ2-1 | NA | TRBV5-5 | many
TGTGCCAGCAGCTTAGCAGCGGGAGGTGCCCGGGTCCAAGAGACCCAGTACTTC | CASSLAAGGARVQETQYF | TRBJ2-5 | TRBD2 | TRBV11-2 | many
TGTGCCAGCAGCTGGGGACCAGCCGCACCTTACGAGGAGTACTTC | CASSWGPAAPYEEYF | TRBJ2-7 | NA | TRBV7-9 | NA